Following are 21 T cell receptor beta chains from one sample sequenced in a study of CD8 T cells in cerebrospinal fluid in Alzheimer's disease. From its re-call of the 10x single-cell sequencing reads, TCRdb lists each CDR3 protein once, without DNA. The listing records 800 to 1,100 distinct CDR3 sequences. The sample taken for sequencing was cerebrospinal fluid. The receptors shown here come from a human donor in good health.

The J gene is TRBJ1-1, the V gene TRBV28; TCRdb's D call, TRBD1, is unchecked because there is no DNA. This CDR3 comprises 14 residues. From germline, CDR1 is MDHEN and CDR2 SYDVKM. CDR3 sequence reads: CASGLGTLNTEAFF.

This chain joins TRBV11-2 and TRBJ2-1; TCRdb's D gene call, TRBD2, goes unchecked for lack of DNA. This CDR3 spans 12 amino acids. Germline-derived CDR1 and CDR2 are SGHAT and FQNNGV. The CDR3 protein is CASGIAGDEQFF.

Its frequency marks this clonotype as large. The V gene is TRBV5-1, the J gene TRBJ2-1; the D call of TRBD2 rests on TCRdb alone, since no DNA is present to check it. CDR3 length: 19 amino acids. From germline, CDR1 is SGHRS and CDR2 YFSETQ. The CDR3 spells CASSQHGRSPPSSYNEQFF.

This chain connects TRBV30 to TRBJ2-5. This CDR3 has 11 residues. The germline V gene encodes CDR1 GTSNPN and CDR2 SVGIG (reference sequence). This CDR3 reads CAWGTKETQYF.

Measured by frequency, this clonotype is large. The chain links TRBV4-1 to TRBJ2-7. The V gene's germline CDR1 is MGHRA and CDR2 YSYEKL. The CDR3 runs 14 residues. CDR3: CASSQDSQPYEQYF.

This clonotype counts as large by frequency. The chain is built from TRBV30 and TRBJ2-5; the D call of TRBD1 rests on TCRdb alone, since no DNA is present to check it. CDR1 and CDR2 from the germline V gene are GTSNPN and SVGIG (reference sequence). CDR3 length equals 13 residues. The CDR3 sequence is CAWSRGLRETQYF.

By frequency, this clonotype registers medium-sized (0.01 to 0.1%). The CDR3 is CASSPLLPDGVPNEKLFF. This sequence joins TRBV11-3 and TRBJ1-4. This CDR3 comprises 18 residues. The germline CDR1 and CDR2 sequences are SGHNT and YENEEA.

Its frequency marks this clonotype as medium-sized. J is TRBJ2-5 and V is TRBV20-1; with no DNA, the TCRdb D assignment of TRBD2 cannot be verified. CDR3 size: 11 residues. Germline CDR1 DFQATT, CDR2 SNEGSKA (reference sequence). CDR3 residues: CSALGEETQYF.

This clonotype shows up as medium-sized by frequency. The chain combines TRBV6-6 with TRBJ1-5; the TCRdb call, TRBD1, lacks DNA for checking. Germline-derived CDR1 and CDR2 are MNHNY and SVGAGI (reference sequence). CDR3 size: 17 residues. The CDR3 loop is CASSSNSARVANQPQHF.

This chain joins TRBV7-2 and TRBJ2-5; TCRdb proposes TRBD2, but this gene call is untestable without DNA. CDR1 is SGHTA, CDR2 FQGNSA, per germline. The CDR3 has 14 residues. CDR3 loop: CASSLEGGMKTQYF.

CDR3 in amino acids: CASSLVSFSTDTQYF. The chain uses TRBV5-1 and TRBJ2-3. The CDR3 covers 15 residues. CDR1 is SGHRS and CDR2 is YFSETQ in the germline V gene.

By frequency, this clonotype registers medium-sized. The chain combines TRBV30 with TRBJ1-2; TCRdb indicates TRBD1, and absent DNA this call remains unverified. From germline, CDR1 is GTSNPN and CDR2 SVGIG (reference sequence). The CDR3 runs 13 residues. The CDR3 loop is CAWNPGQGSGYTF.

The rearrangement links TRBV12-3 or TRBV12-4 to TRBJ1-6; TCRdb picks TRBD1, but there is no DNA to check that call. The CDR3 is 14 residues long. CDR3 region: CASSLGVRNSPLHF.

This clonotype is called large (0.1 to 1%) based on its frequency. V is TRBV5-1 and J is TRBJ2-1; TCRdb indicates TRBD2, and absent DNA this call remains unverified. The CDR3 has 16 amino acids. The germline V gene has CDR1 SGHRS and CDR2 YFSETQ. CDR3 loop: CASSLGTSGTYNEQFF.

Frequency places this clonotype as large. The chain links TRBV20-1 to TRBJ2-3; TCRdb names TRBD2, which stays unverified in the absence of DNA. Germline V gives CDR1 DFQATT, CDR2 SNEGSKA (reference sequence). There are 19 residues in the CDR3. CDR3 in amino acids: CSARVPGTSGGTTGNTQYF.

Judged by frequency, this clonotype is large. V is TRBV7-9 and J is TRBJ1-6; TCRdb designates TRBD1, a call that cannot be tested without DNA. This CDR3 region has 14 residues. Germline values: CDR1 SEHNR, CDR2 FQNEAQ (reference sequence). CDR3 residues: CASSQDRESSPLHF.

The rearrangement joins TRBV6-5 to TRBJ1-6; TCRdb selects TRBD1, and the lack of DNA leaves this call unchecked. CDR1 is MNHEY, CDR2 SVGAGI, per germline. The CDR3 consists of 14 residues. This CDR3 is CASSYQGFFSPLHF.

V is TRBV5-1 and J is TRBJ2-1; the D call from TCRdb, TRBD1, cannot be confirmed without DNA. This CDR3 has 14 amino acids. Germline CDR1 is SGHRS and CDR2 is YFSETQ. CDR3 sequence reads: CASSLGQINNEQFF. Combining the CDR3 with reference TRBV5-1 and TRBJ2-1 gives the whole variable domain KAGVTQTPRYLIKTRGQQVTLSCSPISGHRSVSWYQQTPGQGLQFLFEYFSETQRNKGNFPGRFSGRQFSNSRSEMNVSTLELGDSALYLCASSLGQINNEQFFGPGTRLTVL.

The chain is built from TRBV19 and TRBJ2-3; checking the TCRdb D call of TRBD1 is not possible without DNA. The CDR3 runs 14 residues. Germline CDR1 is LNHDA and CDR2 is SQIVND (reference sequence). CDR3 residues: CASRSRGSTDTQYF.

The CDR3: CASSVTGGISPLHF. This chain connects TRBV9 to TRBJ1-6; without DNA, the TCRdb call of TRBD1 cannot be checked. Germline CDR1 and CDR2: SGDLS and YYNGEE. This CDR3 contains 14 residues.

This clonotype counts as medium-sized by frequency. V gene TRBV6-6 combines with J gene TRBJ2-3; TCRdb designates TRBD2, a call that cannot be tested without DNA. The CDR3 runs 15 residues. From germline, CDR1 is MNHNY and CDR2 SVGAGI (reference sequence). The CDR3 protein is CASSLGRAGTDTQYF.